Here is one T cell receptor beta chain with its context. The sample originates from a study of shared clonotypes between healthy human individuals. This CDR3 is built from 13 residues. V lost 3 bases and J lost 9, with 12 bases in between. Germline V gene lookup returns CDR1 PRHDT and CDR2 FYEKMQ (reference sequence). Clones were read by immunoSEQ multiplex PCR, and TCRdb kept only the in-frame ones, dropping some. The data contain around 450,000 clones, 75% to 85% of them singletons. Sequencing input: PBMCs. This sequence originates from a woman in her thirties or forties in good health. Some clones in this sample may be carry-over from other donors' samples. V is TRBV13 and J is TRBJ2-4; D remains unclear. The CDR3 coding sequence is TGTGCCAGCAGCTTTCATCACCGCGGCATTCAGTACTTC. Protein sequence: CASSFHHRGIQYF. Using reference TRBV13 and TRBJ2-4 for the parts outside the CDR3, the full variable domain is AAGVIQSPRHLIKEKRETATLKCYPIPRHDTVYWYQQGPGQDPQFLISFYEKMQSDKGSIPDRFSAQQFSDYHSELNMSSLELGDSALYFCASSFHHRGIQYFGAGTRLSVL.